This T cell receptor (beta chain) was retrieved from a study of control samples from healthy donors and cancer patients (dated by TCRdb to 2020 to 2021). The CDR3 covers 15 residues, taking in both the cysteine and the phenylalanine. Of all the DNA, just the CDR3 is kept, 45 bases in frame from base 1. Between the V and J ends, shortened by 5 bases and 6 bases respectively, the junction contains 18 bases. In the germline V gene, CDR1 corresponds to KGHDR and CDR2 to SFDVKD. Library creation used the immunoSEQ multiplex PCR assay. As stored in TCRdb, this immuneACCESS dataset retains in-frame rearrangements with V and J assigned. A fraction of the clones does not appear; measured against another copy, unresolved V genes explain less than half of the discrepancy, and the remainder lacks a known reason. The sample has roughly 170,000 clones on record, around 88% of them singletons. 4.9% of the sample is taken by the ten largest.

As to this clone: Its antigen is currently not known. No clone much larger than this one lies a single base away; base qualities are absent.

The source of this sequence is a woman aged 30 to 39 in good health. Sample: blood. The chain joins TRBV24-1 to TRBJ1-2; matching of 5 bases hints at TRBD1 as the D gene. The DNA reads TGTGCCACCAGTGCGAAGTTCGACGGGGGGGATGGCTACACCTTC. Its translation reads: CATSAKFDGGDGYTF.